The clone carrying this T cell receptor beta chain has just one count. The antigen remains undetermined. The assay was immunoSEQ multiplex PCR, and TCRdb's table has in-frame clones only and misses some. There are tens of thousands of clones in the sample; roughly 91% occur only once, and 14% lies in the top ten. Per germline, CDR1 MDHEN and CDR2 SYDVKM. Trimming cost V 0 bases and J 8 bases; bases outside gene matches: 4. The CDR3 sequence is 14 residues long. This entry belongs to a study of OX40 agonist ivuxolimab in advanced cancers. Background on the study: Those enrolled were less than 85% male, with a mean age of 60 years and ages from about 20 to 80. Study-wide results and limits: Some nonresponders additionally presented with little normalized T-cell clonal expansion. Among expanded peripheral T cells, antigen specificity went undetermined. Partly responding patients at 0.1-3.0 mg/kg showed some of the smallest clonal expansion.

The source was CD4+ or CD8+ T cells sorted from blood, collected in a trial of the OX40 agonist ivuxolimab. The J gene is TRBJ1-3, the V gene TRBV28; the match to TRBD1 covers 7 bases. This receptor was obtained from an adult with an advanced solid tumor such as melanoma, head and neck, liver or kidney cancer. The CDR3 DNA is TGTGCCAGCAGTTTATGGGCAGGGGGGGACACCATATATTTT. Protein product: CASSLWAGGDTIYF.